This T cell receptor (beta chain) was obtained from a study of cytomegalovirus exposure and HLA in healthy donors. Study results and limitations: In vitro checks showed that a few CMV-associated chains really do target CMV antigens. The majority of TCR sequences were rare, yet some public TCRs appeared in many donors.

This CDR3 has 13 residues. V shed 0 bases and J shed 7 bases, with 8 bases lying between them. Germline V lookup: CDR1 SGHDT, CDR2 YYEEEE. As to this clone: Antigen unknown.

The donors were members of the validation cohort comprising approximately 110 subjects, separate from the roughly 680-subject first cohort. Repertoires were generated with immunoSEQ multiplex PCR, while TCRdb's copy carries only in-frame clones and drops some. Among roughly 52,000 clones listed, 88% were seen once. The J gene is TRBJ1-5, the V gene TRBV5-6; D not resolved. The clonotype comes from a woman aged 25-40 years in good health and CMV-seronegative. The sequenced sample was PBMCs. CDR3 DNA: TGTGCCAGCAGCTTGGGGGCGGGGCAGCCCCAGCATTTT. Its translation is CASSLGAGQPQHF.